The 10 T cell receptor beta chains listed next were all sequenced from one sample in a study of Ad26.COV2.S vaccination and SARS-CoV-2 variants. Libraries were prepared by immunoSEQ multiplex PCR; TCRdb keeps only in-frame clonotypes and omits some of them. The repertoire has some 190,000 clones, about 83% of them found once; the top ten carry 5% to 7%. This specimen consisted of peripheral blood, obtained after recovery from COVID-19. The receptors come from a human donor who had recovered from COVID-19.

The chain employs TRBV28 and TRBJ1-3; D is possibly TRBD1 (5 bases). The V end lost 4 bases, the J end lost 2 bases, and 9 bases lay between the germline ends. Germline lookup yields CDR1 MDHEN and CDR2 SYDVKM. The CDR3 runs 14 residues. The CDR3, as DNA: TGTGCCAGCAGTTCGCGGGGGGCTGGAAACACCATATATTTT. It codes for CASSSRGAGNTIYF.

V and J are TRBV9 and TRBJ2-3; 10 nucleotides agree with TRBD2. Germline V gives CDR1 SGDLS, CDR2 YYNGEE. This CDR3 is built from 16 residues. J lost 8 bases, V lost 3 bases, and 12 bases had no gene match. The CDR3 protein is CASSATSSGGASTQYF. The CDR3 nucleotides read TGTGCCAGCAGCGCCACCTCCAGCGGGGGGGCATCTACGCAGTATTTT.

The chain combines TRBV7-9 with TRBJ2-1, with 15 nucleotides matching TRBD2. The germline gives CDR1 SEHNR, CDR2 FQNEAQ (reference sequence). Trimming removed 5 bases from V and 9 bases from J; junction bases left unmatched: 8. This CDR3 is 16 amino acids long. In DNA, the CDR3 is TGTGCCAGCAGCACCCGGACTAGCGGGAGGGTTTTTGAGCAGTTCTTC. This codes for CASSTRTSGRVFEQFF.

The chain recombines TRBV3-1 (or the pseudogene TRBV3-2) with TRBJ1-1; TRBD1 aligns across 7 bases. Trimming removed 1 base from V and 9 bases from J; junction bases left unmatched: 8. The CDR3 sequence is 14 residues long. Germline values: CDR1 LGHDT, CDR2 YNNKEL (reference sequence). The CDR3 DNA reads TGTGCCAGCAGCCAAGGACAGGGTAGTACCCAAGCTTTCTTT. Residues: CASSQGQGSTQAFF.

The rearrangement uses TRBV12-3 or TRBV12-4 and TRBJ2-7; 8 nucleotides match TRBD2. The CDR3 has 13 amino acids. The ends lost 6 bases at V and 2 bases at J; junction bases unmatched: 3. In DNA form, the CDR3 reads TGTGCCAGCAGCGGGGGGGGGCCCTACGAGCAGTACTTC. Translation: CASSGGGPYEQYF.

On this clone itself: Sequence at one end of the junction differs from germline and may be a read error. J is TRBJ1-6 and V is TRBV5-1; TRBD1 is a possible D gene (6 bases). Looked up from germline, CDR1 is SGHRS and CDR2 is YFSETQ. The CDR3 sequence is 12 residues long. The CDR3 bases are TGCGCCAGCAGCTCGGACAGAACTGCACTCTACTTT. Its protein product is CASSSDRTALYF. The whole variable domain, remainder taken from reference TRBV5-1 and TRBJ1-6, is KAGVTQTPRYLIKTRGQQVTLSCSPISGHRSVSWYQQTPGQGLQFLFEYFSETQRNKGNFPGRFSGRQFSNSRSEMNVSTLELGDSALYLCASSSDRTALYFGNGTRLTVT.

The CDR3 is CASSPHPAGELFF. CDR3 in DNA: TGTGCCAGCAGCCCCCACCCGGCCGGGGAGCTGTTTTTT. The chain links TRBV7-3 to TRBJ2-2; no reliable D call. Trimming removed 5 bases at V and 6 bases at J, with 10 bases between. The germline CDR1 and CDR2 sequences are SGHTA and FQGTGA. CDR3 length: 13 amino acids.

The chain employs TRBV19 and TRBJ1-4, with TRBD1 as a possible D gene (5 bases). Germline CDR1 is LNHDA and CDR2 is SQIVND (reference sequence). This CDR3 has 16 residues. V lost 6 bases and J 1 base, leaving 15 bases between the germline ends. The CDR3 loop reads CASSKLGRGTNEKLFF. The CDR3 nucleotides read TGTGCCAGTAGCAAGTTGGGTAGGGGAACTAATGAAAAACTGTTTTTT.

This rearrangement joins TRBV10-3 to TRBJ2-1, with TRBD1 identical over 9 bases. The CDR3 has 16 residues. V lost 4 bases and J lost 6; bases outside the gene matches: 10. Looked up from germline, CDR1 is ENHRY and CDR2 is SYGVKD. The CDR3, as DNA: TGTGCCATCAGTGGCCCTCCGACAGGGGGAATCAATGAGCAGTTCTTC. This gives the protein CAISGPPTGGINEQFF.

The genes are TRBV7-3 and TRBJ2-7; 11 bases align to TRBD1. Germline V gives CDR1 SGHTA, CDR2 FQGTGA. After removal of 5 bases from V and 1 base from J, the junction contained 10 bases not matched to a gene. The CDR3 extends over 17 amino acids. CDR3 in amino acids: CASSPQGGTGGSYEQYF. The CDR3 nucleotides are TGTGCCAGCAGCCCCCAGGGGGGGACAGGGGGATCCTACGAGCAGTACTTC.